The clone carrying this T cell receptor beta chain appeared a few times. Its antigen is not known. This CDR3 is built from 13 residues. Germline V gene sequence: CDR1 KGHSH, CDR2 LQKENI. The ends were cut back, 0 bases at V and 7 bases at J, with 9 bases in the middle. TCRdb reprocessed the reads with MiXCR, giving one entry per CDR3 protein. The sample records approximately 180,000 distinct CDR3 sequences, approximately 9.7% being singletons. The sample originates from a study of T cell repertoires in cytomegalovirus infection. As for the study in general: CMV infection plus the matching HLA type was flagged by public TCR beta signatures.

Study-wide points: HLA-C-restricted CMV clonotypes gave the most frequent clonotype in two of eight donors.

The sequence was obtained from a human donor in good health (CMV status not recorded). Some clones in this sample may be carry-over from other donors' samples. The sample comprised PBMCs. The chain employs TRBV18 and TRBJ2-5; D possibly corresponds to TRBD2 (5 bases). CDR3 coding DNA: TGTGCCAGCTCACCACCGTCACGGGGGACCCAGTACTTC. Translation gives CASSPPSRGTQYF.